This entry lists 10 T cell receptor beta chains sequenced from one sample in a study of memory CD4+ T cells and cytomegalovirus serostatus. The sort gate was single viable CD3+CD4+CD8-CD45RO+ cells for memory CD4+ T cells. The assay was immunoSEQ multiplex PCR, and TCRdb's table has in-frame clones only and misses some. In the table there are some 57,000 clones, 65% to 80% of which are singletons. Input material: memory CD4+ T cells from blood. The receptor set was obtained from an adult in good health and CMV-seronegative.

The J gene is TRBJ2-7, the V gene TRBV10-2; weak D call: TRBD2 (6 bases). Trimming took off 5 bases at V and 4 bases at J, with 24 bases between the two ends. Germline V gene lookup returns CDR1 WSHSY and CDR2 SAAADI. The CDR3 is 17 amino acids. This chain's CDR3 is CASSITPRGGLIYEQYF. The DNA for the CDR3 is TGCGCCAGCAGTATAACCCCCCGTGGGGGACTCATATACGAGCAGTACTTC.

V usage is TRBV2 and J usage is TRBJ2-3; 12 positions match TRBD2. This CDR3 has 16 residues. Trimming cost V 5 bases and J 7 bases; bases outside gene matches: 10. Germline CDR1 reads SNHLY; CDR2 reads FYNNEI. The CDR3 spells CASSTPSGGALNTQYF. CDR3 DNA: TGTGCCAGCAGTACACCTAGCGGGGGGGCTCTAAATACGCAGTATTTT.

This rearrangement joins TRBV5-5 to TRBJ1-2; D not certain. The CDR3 spans 14 residues. In germline, CDR1 is SGHKS, CDR2 YYEKEE (reference sequence). Trimming took 4 bases from V and 4 from J, leaving 14 bases between them. Here the CDR3 reads CASSPRWSGYGYTF. The CDR3, as DNA: TGTGCCAGCAGCCCGAGGTGGAGCGGCTATGGCTACACCTTC.

This chain joins TRBV7-9 and TRBJ1-6, with a tentative D call TRBD1 (5 bases). The ends were cut back, 4 bases at V and 10 bases at J, with 11 bases in the middle. The CDR3 is 13 residues long. Looked up from germline, CDR1 is SEHNR and CDR2 is FQNEAQ (reference sequence). CDR3 DNA sequence: TGTGCCAGCAGCTGGACGGAGGGGTCACCCCTCCACTTT. Translated, it gives CASSWTEGSPLHF.

V usage is TRBV28 and J usage is TRBJ2-3; D is undetermined. With 8 bases removed from V and 0 bases from J, the gap between germline ends came to 9 bases. CDR1 is MDHEN, CDR2 SYDVKM, per germline. This CDR3 contains 13 residues. This chain's CDR3 is CASFKASTDTQYF. The CDR3 nucleotides are TGTGCCAGCTTCAAAGCTAGCACAGATACGCAGTATTTT.

The V gene is TRBV5-1, the J gene TRBJ2-5; D remains unclear. V was clipped by 4 bases and J by 2 bases, with 9 bases between them. Germline CDR1 and CDR2: SGHRS and YFSETQ. CDR3 length equals 13 residues. The chain's CDR3 is CASSMVPQETQYF. Here the CDR3 DNA reads TGCGCCAGCAGCATGGTACCTCAAGAGACCCAGTACTTC. The variable domain in full, completed from reference TRBV5-1 and TRBJ2-5, reads KAGVTQTPRYLIKTRGQQVTLSCSPISGHRSVSWYQQTPGQGLQFLFEYFSETQRNKGNFPGRFSGRQFSNSRSEMNVSTLELGDSALYLCASSMVPQETQYFGPGTRLLVL.

The chain is built from TRBV7-2 and TRBJ2-7, with 9 bases matching TRBD1. Germline values: CDR1 SGHTA, CDR2 FQGNSA. Losses at the gene ends were 1 base for V and 2 bases for J; bases not matched to a gene: 6. The CDR3 totals 16 residues. CDR3 in amino acids: CASSLVGQGLTYEQYF. The CDR3 DNA sequence: TGTGCCAGCAGCTTAGTAGGACAGGGGCTAACCTACGAGCAGTACTTC.

The V and J genes are TRBV4-1 and TRBJ1-1; no reliable D call. The CDR3 loop spans 13 amino acids. In germline, CDR1 is MGHRA, CDR2 YSYEKL. Trimming removed 1 base from V and 1 base from J, with 4 bases in between. Here the CDR3 reads CASSQVPNTEAFF. The CDR3 coding sequence is TGCGCCAGCAGCCAAGTCCCGAACACTGAAGCTTTCTTT.

The chain links TRBV9 to TRBJ2-1; D possibly corresponds to TRBD2 (5 bases). Looked up from germline, CDR1 is SGDLS and CDR2 is YYNGEE. The CDR3 totals 15 residues. Trimming took off 6 bases at V and 0 bases at J, with 13 bases between the two ends. The CDR3 sequence: CASTRGGSSYNEQFF. The CDR3, as DNA: TGTGCCAGCACCAGAGGTGGGAGCTCCTACAATGAGCAGTTCTTC.

J is TRBJ2-5 and V is TRBV19; D might be TRBD1 (6 bases). Germline CDR1 LNHDA, CDR2 SQIVND (reference sequence). The CDR3 has 15 residues. V lost 7 bases and J lost 2, with 17 bases in between. The CDR3 sequence: CASTPLGASQETQYF. The CDR3 nucleotides are TGTGCCAGTACCCCCCTGGGGGCCTCACAAGAGACCCAGTACTTC.